The entry below gives a single T cell receptor (beta chain) sequence along with its context. What it recognizes is unknown. The length of the CDR3 is 15 residues. The germline CDR1 and CDR2 sequences are LNHDA and SQIVND (reference sequence). V was pared by 6 bases and J by 6 bases, with 9 bases of the junction left unmatched. The sample belongs to a study of T cell responses to AZD1222 COVID-19 vaccine. Libraries were prepared by immunoSEQ multiplex PCR; TCRdb keeps only in-frame clonotypes and omits some of them. The data hold tens of thousands of clones, with about 87% observed a single time. The study's findings and limits: Most donors were white British and more were female, and clonal diversity was possibly underestimated. No repertoire was sampled before or during the peak T cell response, only after it.

This clonotype was sampled from an adult in good health. This chain connects TRBV19 to TRBJ1-4, with 8 bases aligning to TRBD1. Sample: peripheral blood, taken on day 0 of AZD1222 vaccination. The CDR3: CASSPPHRGDEKLFF. CDR3 DNA: TGTGCCAGTAGCCCTCCCCACAGGGGGGATGAAAAACTGTTTTTT.